Presented here are 15 T cell receptor beta chains from one specimen sequenced in a study of regulatory T cells in long-lasting Graves disease (dated by TCRdb to the early 2020s). The time point label, read with the paper, signifies: persistent/refractory GD, antithyroid drugs over 5 years with positive TRAb. For both TCR sequencing and RNA sequencing, RNA was extracted from PBMCs using TRIzol. Receptor libraries were prepared by multiplex PCR. Sequenced using an Illumina HiSeq 4000. CDR3 regions were amplified by Arm-PCR with iRepertoire HTBI primers to construct TCR beta libraries. TCRdb trimmed public reads at Q25 via fastp, called clones via MiXCR and kept in-frame beta chains. Entries that share a CDR3 protein sequence are merged under the most common genes and DNA. The sample table records hundreds of thousands of distinct CDR3 sequences; about 20% of these occur just once. 6.5% to 10% of the sample rests with the top ten.

This material consisted of peripheral blood mononuclear cells (PBMCs), taken when the disease was refractory, from a patient treated with antithyroid drugs. The receptors come from a female donor with Graves disease.

This clonotype was counted between two and nine times. This rearrangement joins TRBV29-1 to TRBJ2-3, with D unclear. The CDR3 is 15 residues long. Germline V CDR1 and CDR2: SQVTM, ANQGSEA. V lost 3 bases to trimming and J lost 0 bases, with 13 bases between them. CDR3 nucleotide sequence: TGCAGCGTTGACGAAGGGCGGCCTAGCACAGATACGCAGTATTTT. Encoded protein: CSVDEGRPSTDTQYF.

This clonotype was recorded at least ten times. V is TRBV7-8 and J is TRBJ2-7; 11 bases match TRBD2. The CDR3 length is 13 residues. V was pared by 5 bases and J by 11 bases, with 8 bases of the junction left unmatched. Per the germline V gene, CDR1 is SGHVS and CDR2 is FQNEAQ. The CDR3 DNA reads as TGTGCCAGCAGCCCAGGGACTAGCGGTGAGAAGTACTTC. It translates to CASSPGTSGEKYF.

The chain links TRBV29-1 to TRBJ2-7; 7 bases align to TRBD1. The CDR3 loop spans 14 amino acids. Trimming removed 6 bases from V and 3 bases from J; junction bases left unmatched: 11. The germline gives CDR1 SQVTM, CDR2 ANQGSEA. The CDR3 region has the DNA TGCAGCGTAATAAAAGGGGACAGTAACTACGAGCAGTACTTC. Translating gives CSVIKGDSNYEQYF.

V is TRBV30 and J is TRBJ1-1; D might be TRBD1 (5 bases). Germline values: CDR1 GTSNPN, CDR2 SVGIG (reference sequence). The CDR3 is 14 amino acids. V lost 0 bases and J 0 bases, leaving 8 bases between the germline ends. CDR3 amino acids: CAWSVWGMNTEAFF. The CDR3 nucleotides are TGTGCCTGGAGTGTTTGGGGCATGAACACTGAAGCTTTCTTT.

The chain combines TRBV7-9 with TRBJ2-7, with 9 bases aligning to TRBD2. This CDR3 spans 15 amino acids. The ends lost 7 bases at V and 3 bases at J; junction bases unmatched: 10. The V gene's germline CDR1 is SEHNR and CDR2 FQNEAQ (reference sequence). The CDR3 nucleotides are TGTGCCAGCACCGACCCAGGACTAGCGAGCTACGAGCAGTACTTC. Translation: CASTDPGLASYEQYF. Full variable domain (remainder filled in from reference TRBV7-9 and TRBJ2-7): DTGVSQNPRHKITKRGQNVTFRCDPISEHNRLYWYRQTLGQGPEFLTYFQNEAQLEKSRLLSDRFSAERPKGSFSTLEIQRTEQGDSAMYLCASTDPGLASYEQYFGPGTRLTVT.

This clonotype was observed at least ten times. The chain combines TRBV19 with TRBJ2-7, with 11 bases lining up with TRBD2. The CDR3 is made up of 16 amino acids. Germline V gives CDR1 LNHDA, CDR2 SQIVND (reference sequence). The ends lost 5 bases at V and 5 bases at J; junction bases unmatched: 11. The CDR3 loop reads CASSPLPTSGTNEQYF. The CDR3, as DNA: TGTGCCAGTAGTCCACTCCCGACTAGCGGGACGAACGAGCAGTACTTC.

Turning to this clonotype: A much larger clone lies one base from this, so it may be a read error. V usage is TRBV20-1 and J usage is TRBJ2-7; unclear D gene. Germline V gene lookup returns CDR1 DFQATT and CDR2 SNEGSKA (reference sequence). There are 13 residues in the CDR3. This CDR3 is CSRPGPFDYEQYF. CDR3 nucleotide sequence: TGCTCCCGTCCCGGGCCCTTTGACTACGAGCAGTACTTC.

This clonotype showed up many times. This CDR3 is CATVFSGSKNTEAFF. In nucleotides, the CDR3 is TGTGCCACCGTATTCTCAGGTAGTAAAAACACTGAAGCTTTCTTT. J is TRBJ1-1 and V is TRBV28; D unresolved. This CDR3 has 15 residues. The V gene's germline CDR1 is MDHEN and CDR2 SYDVKM. V was clipped by 10 bases and J by 2 bases, with 20 bases between them.

This clonotype came up many times. The gene calls are TRBV19 and TRBJ2-7; D might be TRBD1 or TRBD2, each matching 5 bases. V was shortened by 6 bases and J by 3 bases, with 18 bases between the two germline ends. Germline V gene lookup returns CDR1 LNHDA and CDR2 SQIVND (reference sequence). CDR3 length: 15 amino acids. CDR3 in DNA: TGTGCCAGTAGGATGAAGTGGGGGACCCTCTACGAGCAGTACTTC. Translation: CASRMKWGTLYEQYF.

This clonotype came up a few times. The rearrangement uses TRBV14 and TRBJ2-2; D unresolved. The CDR3 has 15 amino acids. The germline gives CDR1 SGHDN, CDR2 FVKESK. The V end was cut by 1 base, the J end by 5 bases, with 11 bases between. The CDR3: CASSQVPELTGELFF. DNA of the CDR3: TGTGCCAGCAGCCAAGTTCCAGAGCTTACCGGGGAGCTGTTTTTT.

This clonotype was recorded at least ten times. The J gene is TRBJ1-2, the V gene TRBV2; D call uncertain. CDR1 is SNHLY and CDR2 is FYNNEI in the germline V gene. The CDR3 covers 15 residues. Trimming removed 5 bases at V and 8 bases at J, with 21 bases between. The CDR3 region is CASSTSRLIVGGYTF. Written as DNA, the CDR3 is TGTGCCAGCAGTACCTCACGTCTAATCGTGGGGGGCTACACCTTC. Looking up the rest from reference TRBV2 and TRBJ1-2 gives the full variable domain: EPEVTQTPSHQVTQMGQEVILRCVPISNHLYFYWYRQILGQKVEFLVSFYNNEISEKSEIFDDQFSVERPDGSNFTLKIRSTKLEDSAMYFCASSTSRLIVGGYTFGSGTRLTVV.

This clonotype was observed at least ten times. The CDR3 protein is CASRPRKGATGELFF. The CDR3 DNA sequence: TGTGCCAGCAGACCCAGGAAAGGGGCCACCGGGGAGCTGTTTTTT. This sequence joins TRBV11-3 and TRBJ2-2; D is perhaps TRBD1 (5 bases). V was cut by 6 bases and J by 4 bases, with 15 bases left in between. This CDR3 contains 15 residues. Germline V gene lookup returns CDR1 SGHNT and CDR2 YENEEA.

This clonotype appeared many times. The V gene is TRBV11-3, the J gene TRBJ2-7, with a tentative D call TRBD1 (6 bases). From germline, CDR1 is SGHNT and CDR2 YENEEA. The CDR3 covers 13 residues. V lost 5 bases, J lost 4 bases, and 12 bases lay in between. The CDR3 loop reads CASSARDMYEQYF. DNA of the CDR3: TGTGCCAGCAGCGCACGGGACATGTACGAGCAGTACTTC.

The chain has TRBV29-1 and TRBJ1-5; 10 positions agree with TRBD1. The CDR3 covers 12 residues. V lost 6 bases, J lost 8 bases, and 4 bases stayed unmatched. Germline CDR1 SQVTM, CDR2 ANQGSEA. DNA of the CDR3: TGCAGCGTGGGACAGGGGTTAGAGCCCCAGCATTTT. Translating it yields CSVGQGLEPQHF.

The chain employs TRBV7-9 and TRBJ1-5; the D is unclear. The germline CDR1 and CDR2 sequences are SEHNR and FQNEAQ (reference sequence). The CDR3 is 12 residues long. V lost 5 bases and J lost 11, with 13 bases in between. This CDR3 reads CASSPLGETQHF. In DNA, the CDR3 is TGTGCCAGCAGCCCCCTTGGGGAAACCCAGCATTTT.